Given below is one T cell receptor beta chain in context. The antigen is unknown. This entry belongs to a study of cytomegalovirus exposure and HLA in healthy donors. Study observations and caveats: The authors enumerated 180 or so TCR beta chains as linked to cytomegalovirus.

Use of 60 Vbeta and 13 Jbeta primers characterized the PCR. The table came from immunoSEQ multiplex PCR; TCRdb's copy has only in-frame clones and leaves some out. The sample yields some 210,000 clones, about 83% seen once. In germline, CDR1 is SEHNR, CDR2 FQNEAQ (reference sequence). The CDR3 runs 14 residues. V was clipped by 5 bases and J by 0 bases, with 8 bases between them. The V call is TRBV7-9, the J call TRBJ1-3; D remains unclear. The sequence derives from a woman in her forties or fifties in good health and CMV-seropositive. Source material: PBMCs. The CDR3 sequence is CASSRTASGNTIYF. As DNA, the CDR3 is TGTGCCAGCAGCCGAACAGCCTCTGGAAACACCATATATTTT. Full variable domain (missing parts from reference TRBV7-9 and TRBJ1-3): DTGVSQNPRHKITKRGQNVTFRCDPISEHNRLYWYRQTLGQGPEFLTYFQNEAQLEKSRLLSDRFSAERPKGSFSTLEIQRTEQGDSAMYLCASSRTASGNTIYFGEGSWLTVV.